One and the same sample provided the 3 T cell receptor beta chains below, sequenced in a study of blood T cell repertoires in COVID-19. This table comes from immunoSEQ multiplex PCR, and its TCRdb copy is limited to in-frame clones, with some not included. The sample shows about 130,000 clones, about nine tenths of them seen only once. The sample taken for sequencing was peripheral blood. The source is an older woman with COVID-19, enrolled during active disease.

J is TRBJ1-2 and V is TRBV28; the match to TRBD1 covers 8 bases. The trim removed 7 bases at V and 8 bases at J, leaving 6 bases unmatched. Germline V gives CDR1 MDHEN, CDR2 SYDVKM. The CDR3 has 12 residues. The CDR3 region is CASKRTGYGYTF. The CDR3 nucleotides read TGTGCCAGCAAAAGGACAGGGTACGGCTACACCTTC.

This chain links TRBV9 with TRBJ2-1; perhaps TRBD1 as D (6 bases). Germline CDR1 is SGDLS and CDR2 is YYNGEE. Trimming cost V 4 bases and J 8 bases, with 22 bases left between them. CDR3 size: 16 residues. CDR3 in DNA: TGTGCCAGCAGCCCCCAAACAGGGCGCTTAGTGTATGAGCAGTTCTTC. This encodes CASSPQTGRLVYEQFF.

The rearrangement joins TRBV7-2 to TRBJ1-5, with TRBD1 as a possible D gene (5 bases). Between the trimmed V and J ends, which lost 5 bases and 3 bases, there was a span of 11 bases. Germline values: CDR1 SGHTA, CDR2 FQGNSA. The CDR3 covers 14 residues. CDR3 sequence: CASSAQGSNQPQHF. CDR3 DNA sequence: TGTGCCAGCAGCGCTCAGGGCTCCAATCAGCCCCAGCATTTT.